Listed below are T cell receptor beta chains from one sample, sequenced in a study of OX40 agonist ivuxolimab in advanced cancers. Only in-frame clones appear in the TCRdb table, and some are missing; sequencing was by immunoSEQ multiplex PCR. Among fewer than 95,000 clones listed, about 89% were seen once. The sample was CD4+ or CD8+ T cells sorted from blood, taken in a trial of the OX40 agonist ivuxolimab. These receptors all stem from an adult with an advanced solid tumor such as melanoma, head and neck, liver or kidney cancer. Both conserved end residues are part of each CDR3. The D gene is left open where the match is weak. Clone sizes are given selectively: once, few, many, or a class where the clone is expanded.

V	size	D	J	DNA	CDR3
TRBV4-3	NA	NA	TRBJ2-7	TGCGCCAGCAGCCCCCTTCAGGGGGGAACCTACGAGCAGTACTTC	CASSPLQGGTYEQYF
TRBV6-6	NA	TRBD1	TRBJ2-1	TGTGCCAGCAGTTACACCGGGACAGGGAAGGGGAATGAGCAGTTCTTC	CASSYTGTGKGNEQFF
TRBV4-1	NA	NA	TRBJ2-7	TGCGCCAGCAGCCAAAGATGGGGCGCTCAAGCTGCCTACGAGCAGTACTTC	CASSQRWGAQAAYEQYF
TRBV6-1	once	NA	TRBJ1-3	TGTGCCAGCACCGGGGGGCATGGAAACACCATATATTTT	CASTGGHGNTIYF
TRBV28	once	NA	TRBJ1-2	TGTGCCAGCCGGGGAGATAGCAACTATGGCTACACCTTC	CASRGDSNYGYTF
TRBV27	NA	NA	TRBJ2-7	TGTGCCAGCAGTTTTATTTTGAGACAAGATCACGAGCAGTACTTC	CASSFILRQDHEQYF
TRBV4-3	NA	NA	TRBJ2-5	TGCGCCAGCAGTCAGCGGCTCCAAGAGACCCAGTACTTC	CASSQRLQETQYF
TRBV19	NA	TRBD2	TRBJ2-1	TGTGCCAGTAGAGAGGGACTACATTTTTTCTTC	CASREGLHFFF
TRBV6-6	NA	NA	TRBJ1-1	TGTGCCAGCAGTTACGGGGGACACCGAAACACTGAAGCTTTCTTT	CASSYGGHRNTEAFF
TRBV7-2	NA	NA	TRBJ2-5	TGTGCCAGCAGCCCGCCCTCACAAGAGACCCAGTACTTC	CASSPPSQETQYF
TRBV7-7	NA	TRBD1	TRBJ2-2	TGTGCTATCCTGGCCAGGGGGACGAACACCGGGGAGCTGTTTTTT	CAILARGTNTGELFF
TRBV5-4	NA	TRBD2	TRBJ2-1	TGTGCCAGCAGCTTGGACGGACTAGCGGGACAGTACTCCTACAATGAGCAGTTCTTC	CASSLDGLAGQYSYNEQFF
TRBV5-6	NA	TRBD1	TRBJ2-5	TGTGCCAGCAGCTTGGCCGGGACAGGGAAAGAGACCCAGTACTTC	CASSLAGTGKETQYF
TRBV28	once	TRBD2	TRBJ2-3	TGTGCCAGCAGTTCACCGGGACTAGCGGGGTACACAGATACGCAGTATTTT	CASSSPGLAGYTDTQYF
TRBV28	NA	TRBD2	TRBJ2-1	TGTGCCAGCAGTAATGTCCAACGGGGGGGATTGAATGAGCAGTTCTTC	CASSNVQRGGLNEQFF
TRBV11-2	NA	TRBD1	TRBJ2-7	TGTGCCAGCAGCTTCTCCTCGACAGGGTGGACGGCCTACGAGCAGTACTTC	CASSFSSTGWTAYEQYF
TRBV11-3	NA	TRBD2	TRBJ2-2	TGTGCCAGCAGCTTAAGCCGGGGGGGCACCGGGGAGCTGTTTTTT	CASSLSRGGTGELFF
TRBV28	NA	NA	TRBJ1-2	TGTGCCAGCAGGACACTCTATGGCTACACCTTC	CASRTLYGYTF
TRBV5-1	NA	NA	TRBJ2-2	TGCGCCAGCAGCATCGGGCTCGATGGCGGGGAGCTGTTTTTT	CASSIGLDGGELFF
TRBV6-1	NA	TRBD2	TRBJ2-3	TGTGCCAGCAGTGACCCTCAGGGAGGGAGCACAGATACGCAGTATTTT	CASSDPQGGSTDTQYF
TRBV6-1	NA	NA	TRBJ2-1	TGTGCCAGCAGCCTACAGGGTGAGCAGTTCTTC	CASSLQGEQFF
TRBV28	NA	NA	TRBJ1-1	TGTGCCAGCAAAGGTTTCCAAGGTCTGGGCACTGAAGCTTTCTTT	CASKGFQGLGTEAFF
TRBV7-2	NA	TRBD2	TRBJ2-1	TGTGCCAGCACCCGAGCGGGGGGAAACTACAATGAGCAGTTCTTC	CASTRAGGNYNEQFF
TRBV20-1	few	TRBD1	TRBJ1-1	TGCAGTGCTGCCGGGACAGGGAGGGCTTTCTTT	CSAAGTGRAFF
TRBV6-5	NA	NA	TRBJ2-7	TGTGCCAGCAGTTTCCTTTTCGAGCAGTACTTC	CASSFLFEQYF
TRBV9	once	NA	TRBJ2-3	TGTGCCAGCAGCGTAGACCCAACGGGCGACAGATTGCAGTATTTT	CASSVDPTGDRLQYF
TRBV5-1	NA	NA	TRBJ2-7	TGCGCCAGCAGCTTGTCCCCGGATCCCTACGAGCAGTACTTC	CASSLSPDPYEQYF
TRBV5-8	NA	NA	TRBJ1-5	TGTGCCAGCAGCGGGGGGGTAGGGAATCAGCCCCAGCATTTT	CASSGGVGNQPQHF
TRBV5-4	NA	TRBD2	TRBJ2-1	TGTGCCAGCAGCCCAGTTGGGGGTAGCGGGAACTCCTACAATGAGCAGTTCTTC	CASSPVGGSGNSYNEQFF
TRBV5-3	NA	NA	TRBJ2-1	TGTGCCAGAAGCCTGGTCGGCGGTTTCCGCTCCTACAATGAGCAGTTCTTC	CARSLVGGFRSYNEQFF
TRBV18	NA	TRBD1	TRBJ2-1	TGTGCCAGCTCACGGGACAGGGGCGATGAGCAGTTCTTC	CASSRDRGDEQFF
TRBV2	NA	TRBD2	TRBJ2-1	TGTGCCAGCAGTGCCCGGGGGGATATCGATGAGCAGTTCTTC	CASSARGDIDEQFF
TRBV18	NA	TRBD1	TRBJ2-2	TGTGCCAGCTCACCACCCGGCGGGACAGGGGGCAACACCGGGGAGCTGTTTTTT	CASSPPGGTGGNTGELFF
TRBV19	NA	NA	TRBJ2-4	TGTGCCAGTAGTATGGCCGGTGGTCTTATAGCCAAAAACATTCAGTACTTC	CASSMAGGLIAKNIQYF
TRBV18	NA	TRBD1	TRBJ2-2	TGTGCCAGCACCTCAGGGGGCACGGGCACCGGGGAGCTGTTTTTT	CASTSGGTGTGELFF
TRBV5-4	once	NA	TRBJ1-2	TGTGCCAGCAGTTCTCGAGTTAGCGCCCCCGGAGGCTTTGGCTACACCTTC	CASSSRVSAPGGFGYTF
TRBV29-1	once	NA	TRBJ2-7	TGCAGCGTTCAGGTCCTCTCCTACGAGCAGTACTTC	CSVQVLSYEQYF
TRBV6-1	NA	TRBD1	TRBJ1-3	TGTGCCAGCAGTGATTGGGACAGCCCTGGAAACACCATATATTTT	CASSDWDSPGNTIYF
TRBV2	NA	NA	TRBJ1-1	TGTGCCAGCAGTGTACTGGGGAACACTGAAGCTTTCTTT	CASSVLGNTEAFF
TRBV13	NA	TRBD1	TRBJ1-5	TGTGCCAGCAGCCCAGGGGGACCCAATCAGCCCCAGCATTTT	CASSPGGPNQPQHF
TRBV5-1	NA	TRBD1	TRBJ2-2	TGCGCCAGCAGCTTGGCCGCACAGGGGTCCGGGGAGCTGTTTTTT	CASSLAAQGSGELFF
TRBV10-3	NA	NA	TRBJ1-2	TGTGCCATCAGTGCTGACGTTAACTATGGCTACACCTTC	CAISADVNYGYTF
TRBV27	few	NA	TRBJ1-1	TGTGCCAGCAGGGTCGGGCGGACGAACACTGAAGCTTTCTTT	CASRVGRTNTEAFF
TRBV5-8	NA	NA	TRBJ1-3	TGTGCCAGCAGCTTCTCCTCTGGAAACACCATATATTTT	CASSFSSGNTIYF
TRBV7-2	few	NA	TRBJ2-6	TGTGCCAGCAGCAACCTAGGGAGCTCTGGGGCCAACGTCCTGACTTTC	CASSNLGSSGANVLTF
TRBV6-6	NA	NA	TRBJ1-2	TGTGCCAGCAGTTACCCAGGGGCAGGCTATGGCTACACCTTC	CASSYPGAGYGYTF
TRBV5-4	NA	TRBD2	TRBJ2-7	TGTGCCAGCAAGGCGGGAGGGAACTCCTACGAGCAGTACTTC	CASKAGGNSYEQYF
TRBV4-2	NA	TRBD2	TRBJ2-1	TGTGCCAGCAGCCAAGTGGCGGGAGGGGAGAGCAATGAGCAGTTCTTC	CASSQVAGGESNEQFF